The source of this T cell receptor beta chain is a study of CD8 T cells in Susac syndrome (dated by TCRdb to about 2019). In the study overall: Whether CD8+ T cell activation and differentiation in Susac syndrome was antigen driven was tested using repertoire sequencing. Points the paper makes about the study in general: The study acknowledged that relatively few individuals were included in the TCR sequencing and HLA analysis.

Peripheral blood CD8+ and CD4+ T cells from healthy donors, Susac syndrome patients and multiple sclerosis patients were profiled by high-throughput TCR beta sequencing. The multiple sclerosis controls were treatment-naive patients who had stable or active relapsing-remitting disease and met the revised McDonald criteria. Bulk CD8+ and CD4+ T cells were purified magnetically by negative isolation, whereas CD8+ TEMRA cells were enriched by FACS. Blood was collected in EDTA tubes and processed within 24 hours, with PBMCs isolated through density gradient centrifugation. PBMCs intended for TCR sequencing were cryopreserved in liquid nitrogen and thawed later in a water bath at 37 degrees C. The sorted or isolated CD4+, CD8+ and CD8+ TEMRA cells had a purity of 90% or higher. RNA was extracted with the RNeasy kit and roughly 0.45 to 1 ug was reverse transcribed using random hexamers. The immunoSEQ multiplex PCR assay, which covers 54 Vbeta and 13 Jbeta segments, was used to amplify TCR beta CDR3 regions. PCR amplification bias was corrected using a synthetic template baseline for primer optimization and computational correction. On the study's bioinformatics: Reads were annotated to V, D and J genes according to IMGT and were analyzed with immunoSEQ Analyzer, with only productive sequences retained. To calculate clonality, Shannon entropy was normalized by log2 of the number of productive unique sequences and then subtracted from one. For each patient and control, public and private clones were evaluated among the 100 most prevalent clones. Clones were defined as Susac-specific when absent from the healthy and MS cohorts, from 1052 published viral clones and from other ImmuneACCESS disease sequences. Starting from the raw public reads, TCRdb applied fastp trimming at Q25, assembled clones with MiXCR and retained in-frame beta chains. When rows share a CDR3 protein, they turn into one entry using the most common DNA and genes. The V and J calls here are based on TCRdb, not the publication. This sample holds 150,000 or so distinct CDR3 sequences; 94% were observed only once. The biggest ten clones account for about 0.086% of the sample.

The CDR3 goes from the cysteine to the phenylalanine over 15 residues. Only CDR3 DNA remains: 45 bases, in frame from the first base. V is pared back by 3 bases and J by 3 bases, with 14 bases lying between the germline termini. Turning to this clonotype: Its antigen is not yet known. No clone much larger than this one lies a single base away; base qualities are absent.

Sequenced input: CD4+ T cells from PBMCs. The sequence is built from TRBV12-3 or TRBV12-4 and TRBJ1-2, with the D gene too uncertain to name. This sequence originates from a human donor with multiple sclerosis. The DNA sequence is TGTGCCAGCAGTTTGATTTCTGGGAGGGACTATGGCTACACCTTC. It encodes CASSLISGRDYGYTF.